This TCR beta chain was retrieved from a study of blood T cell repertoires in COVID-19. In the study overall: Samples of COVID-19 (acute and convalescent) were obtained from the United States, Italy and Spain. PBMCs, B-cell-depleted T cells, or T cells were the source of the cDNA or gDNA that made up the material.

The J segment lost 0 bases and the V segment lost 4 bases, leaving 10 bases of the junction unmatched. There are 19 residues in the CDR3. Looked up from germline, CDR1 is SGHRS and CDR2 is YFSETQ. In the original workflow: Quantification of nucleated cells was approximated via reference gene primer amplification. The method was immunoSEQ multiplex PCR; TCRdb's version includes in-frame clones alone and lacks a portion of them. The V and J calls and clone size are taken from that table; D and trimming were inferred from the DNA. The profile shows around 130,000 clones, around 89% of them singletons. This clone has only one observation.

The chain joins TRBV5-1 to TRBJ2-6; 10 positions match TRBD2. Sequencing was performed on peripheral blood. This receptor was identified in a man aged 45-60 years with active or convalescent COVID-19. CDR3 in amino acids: CASSQLAGATLSGANVLTF. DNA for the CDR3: TGCGCCAGCAGCCAGCTAGCGGGGGCCACCCTCTCTGGGGCCAACGTCCTGACTTTC.